A selection of T cell receptor beta chains follows, all from one sample in a study of shared clonotypes between healthy human individuals. Assay: immunoSEQ multiplex PCR; the TCRdb copy retains only in-frame clones and omits some. The sample carries roughly 2.6 million clones, around 94% recorded once. The sample was naive CD4+ T cells sorted from blood. These receptors were collected from a man in his late teens or twenties in good health. Both conserved end residues are part of each CDR3. D genes are given only for firm matches. Only part of the rows carry a size: once, few, many, or a class if the clone is expanded.

clone_size j_call d_call v_call cdr3_aa cdr3_nt
once TRBJ2-5 NA TRBV11-2 CASSLDFGFPETQYF TGTGCCAGCAGCTTAGATTTTGGATTTCCAGAGACCCAGTACTTC
NA TRBJ2-1 NA TRBV11-2 CASNWGVPYNEQFF TGTGCCAGCAACTGGGGCGTCCCCTACAATGAGCAGTTCTTC
NA TRBJ2-7 NA TRBV10-3 CAISESDGASYEQYF TGTGCCATCAGTGAGTCCGACGGCGCCTCCTACGAGCAGTACTTC
NA TRBJ1-2 NA TRBV4-1 CASNHPGSYGYTF TGCGCCAGCAACCACCCAGGATCCTATGGCTACACCTTC
NA TRBJ2-1 TRBD2 TRBV2 CASSELAGDPNSYNEQFF TGTGCCAGCAGTGAACTAGCGGGGGACCCGAACTCCTACAATGAGCAGTTCTTC
NA TRBJ1-5 NA TRBV6-6 CASSLDIRISNQPQHF TGTGCCAGCAGCCTGGACATTCGGATTAGCAATCAGCCCCAGCATTTT
NA TRBJ2-2 TRBD2 TRBV5-4 CASSPGLAGTGELFF TGTGCCAGCAGTCCCGGACTAGCGGGCACCGGGGAGCTGTTTTTT
NA TRBJ1-3 NA TRBV28 CAARSSSGNTIYF TGTGCCGCCCGATCCAGCTCTGGAAACACCATATATTTT
NA TRBJ2-5 NA TRBV21-1 CASSTDGTSGRTPQETQYF TGTGCCAGCAGCACAGACGGGACTAGCGGGAGAACCCCCCAAGAGACCCAGTACTTC
NA TRBJ2-5 TRBD1 TRBV2 CASSEDRVYQETQYF TGTGCCAGCAGCGAGGACAGGGTGTACCAAGAGACCCAGTACTTC
few TRBJ1-5 NA TRBV7-9 CASSLGSGTMNQPQHF TGTGCCAGCAGCTTAGGATCCGGGACGATGAATCAGCCCCAGCATTTT
NA TRBJ2-3 NA TRBV5-1 CASSLGFAADTQYF TGCGCCAGCAGCTTGGGATTCGCGGCAGATACGCAGTATTTT
NA TRBJ2-3 NA TRBV10-3 CAISDYILPTGTDTQYF TGTGCCATCAGTGATTATATCCTACCCACAGGCACAGATACGCAGTATTTT
NA TRBJ1-1 TRBD1 TRBV5-1 CASSLEGTGYTEAFF TGCGCCAGCAGCTTGGAAGGGACAGGGTACACTGAAGCTTTCTTT
NA TRBJ1-6 TRBD1 TRBV9 CASSVATGTGDYNSPLHF TGTGCCAGCAGCGTAGCCACCGGGACAGGAGATTATAATTCACCCCTCCACTTT
NA TRBJ1-4 NA TRBV5-1 CASSVTASNEKLFF TGCGCCAGCAGCGTGACAGCTTCTAATGAAAAACTGTTTTTT
NA TRBJ1-2 NA TRBV19 CASSIRAGVNYGYTF TGTGCCAGTAGTATTCGGGCAGGGGTCAACTATGGCTACACCTTC
NA TRBJ1-2 NA TRBV4-1 CASSQDLGSWNGYTF TGCGCCAGCAGCCAAGATCTAGGGTCTTGGAACGGCTACACCTTC
NA TRBJ2-7 TRBD1 TRBV6-6 CASSFRDRDCEQYF TGTGCCAGCAGTTTCCGGGACAGGGACTGCGAGCAGTACTTC
NA TRBJ1-1 NA TRBV6-5 CASSYSRQGRTEAFF TGTGCCAGCAGTTACTCAAGGCAGGGAAGGACTGAAGCTTTCTTT
NA TRBJ2-7 TRBD2 TRBV28 CASRSGGAGEQYF TGTGCCAGCAGGAGCGGGGGGGCAGGGGAGCAGTACTTC
NA TRBJ2-1 TRBD1 TRBV6-1 CASSELWDRAAYNEQFF TGTGCCAGCAGTGAACTCTGGGACAGGGCTGCCTACAATGAGCAGTTCTTC
NA TRBJ2-2 NA TRBV2 CASKGQQANTGELFF TGTGCCAGCAAAGGCCAACAAGCGAACACCGGGGAGCTGTTTTTT
NA TRBJ1-6 NA TRBV21-1 CASTPGGPLASPLHF TGTGCCAGCACTCCGGGAGGGCCCTTGGCTTCACCCCTCCACTTT
NA TRBJ2-5 TRBD1 TRBV7-2 CASSPGTGQETQYF TGTGCCAGCAGCCCCGGGACAGGACAAGAGACCCAGTACTTC
NA TRBJ2-5 NA TRBV2 CASTSQGKETQYF TGTGCCAGCACCTCGCAGGGGAAAGAGACCCAGTACTTC
NA TRBJ2-1 NA TRBV4-3 CASSQGQELSSNEQFF TGCGCCAGCAGCCAAGGACAGGAACTCTCCAGTAATGAGCAGTTCTTC
NA TRBJ1-1 TRBD1 TRBV7-9 CASSPFGQGDTEAFF TGTGCCAGCAGCCCGTTTGGGCAGGGGGACACTGAAGCTTTCTTT
NA TRBJ2-1 TRBD2 TRBV19 CASTPPGGIGEQFF TGTGCCAGTACCCCCCCGGGAGGAATAGGTGAGCAGTTCTTC
NA TRBJ1-3 NA TRBV7-2 CASSPPNSGNTIYF TGTGCCAGCAGCCCTCCCAACTCTGGAAACACCATATATTTT
NA TRBJ2-2 NA TRBV7-2 CATRFGQLPGELFF TGTGCCACCAGGTTCGGTCAACTCCCCGGGGAGCTGTTTTTT
NA TRBJ2-1 TRBD2 TRBV5-4 CASSLRTSGIYNEQFF TGTGCCAGCAGCCTGAGGACTAGCGGGATCTACAATGAGCAGTTCTTC
NA TRBJ2-3 TRBD2 TRBV7-9 CASHSSGRTDTQYF TGTGCCAGCCACTCAAGCGGGAGGACAGATACGCAGTATTTT
NA TRBJ2-3 TRBD2 TRBV5-1 CASSLAEGGPSDTQYF TGCGCCAGCAGCTTGGCTGAGGGAGGGCCGTCAGATACGCAGTATTTT
NA TRBJ1-1 NA TRBV11-2 CASSDGTYTEAFF TGTGCCAGCAGCGACGGGACTTATACTGAAGCTTTCTTT
once TRBJ2-7 TRBD2 TRBV2 CASIRTSGSYEQYF TGTGCCAGCATAAGGACTAGCGGGAGCTACGAGCAGTACTTC
NA TRBJ2-5 NA TRBV7-9 CASSSNDRQETQYF TGTGCCAGCAGCTCTAATGACAGGCAAGAGACCCAGTACTTC
NA TRBJ2-4 NA TRBV2 CASTRENNIQYF TGTGCCAGCACCAGGGAAAATAACATTCAGTACTTC
NA TRBJ2-3 TRBD1 TRBV29-1 CSAETGSLTDTQYF TGCAGCGCCGAGACAGGGTCGCTCACAGATACGCAGTATTTT
NA TRBJ1-4 NA TRBV9 CASSPSLATNEKLFF TGTGCCAGCAGCCCTAGCCTTGCAACTAATGAAAAACTGTTTTTT
few TRBJ1-1 NA TRBV9 CASSVVTEAFF TGTGCCAGCAGCGTAGTGACTGAAGCTTTCTTT
NA TRBJ2-1 NA TRBV11-2 CASSLGAANNEQFF TGTGCCAGCAGCTTAGGGGCAGCCAACAATGAGCAGTTCTTC
NA TRBJ2-7 TRBD2 TRBV12-5 CASGLALGTSGGALYEQYF TGTGCTAGTGGTTTGGCACTTGGGACTAGCGGGGGAGCCCTCTACGAGCAGTACTTC
NA TRBJ1-2 NA TRBV2 CASTEQGFGYGYTF TGTGCCAGCACTGAACAGGGCTTTGGCTATGGCTACACCTTC
NA TRBJ1-6 NA TRBV19 CASSGSSYNSPLHF TGTGCCAGTAGCGGGAGCTCCTATAATTCACCCCTCCACTTT
NA TRBJ1-5 NA TRBV5-5 CASSLEIGQPQHF TGTGCCAGCAGCTTGGAAATAGGTCAGCCCCAGCATTTT
NA TRBJ2-3 TRBD2 TRBV14 CASSMGWRAGENSTDTQYF TGTGCCAGCAGCATGGGGTGGCGAGCGGGGGAAAATAGCACAGATACGCAGTATTTT
NA TRBJ2-3 TRBD1 TRBV7-8 CASSPGQSPTDTQYF TGTGCCAGCAGCCCGGGACAGAGCCCTACAGATACGCAGTATTTT
NA TRBJ1-1 NA TRBV2 CASSAGAVRVSTEAFF TGTGCCAGCAGTGCGGGGGCGGTGAGGGTGAGCACTGAAGCTTTCTTT
NA TRBJ2-7 TRBD1 TRBV19 CASSALPGQGLEQYF TGTGCCAGTAGTGCGCTTCCGGGACAGGGTCTCGAGCAGTACTTC
NA TRBJ2-5 NA TRBV6-5 CASSYSPGTETQYF TGTGCCAGCAGTTACTCCCCAGGGACCGAGACCCAGTACTTC
NA TRBJ1-2 NA TRBV27 CASTRGTNYGYTF TGTGCCAGCACGAGGGGGACGAACTATGGCTACACCTTC
NA TRBJ1-5 TRBD1 TRBV5-6 CASSPGQGNQPQHF TGTGCCAGCAGCCCGGGACAGGGCAATCAGCCCCAGCATTTT
NA TRBJ2-3 NA TRBV6-1 CASGNQGSTDTQYF TGTGCCAGCGGAAATCAGGGGAGCACAGATACGCAGTATTTT
NA TRBJ2-3 TRBD1 TRBV5-1 CASNLDGTGGTDTQYF TGCGCCAGCAACCTTGATGGGACAGGGGGCACAGATACGCAGTATTTT
NA TRBJ2-1 NA TRBV19 CASSPHSLNEQFF TGTGCCAGTAGTCCTCACAGCCTCAATGAGCAGTTCTTC